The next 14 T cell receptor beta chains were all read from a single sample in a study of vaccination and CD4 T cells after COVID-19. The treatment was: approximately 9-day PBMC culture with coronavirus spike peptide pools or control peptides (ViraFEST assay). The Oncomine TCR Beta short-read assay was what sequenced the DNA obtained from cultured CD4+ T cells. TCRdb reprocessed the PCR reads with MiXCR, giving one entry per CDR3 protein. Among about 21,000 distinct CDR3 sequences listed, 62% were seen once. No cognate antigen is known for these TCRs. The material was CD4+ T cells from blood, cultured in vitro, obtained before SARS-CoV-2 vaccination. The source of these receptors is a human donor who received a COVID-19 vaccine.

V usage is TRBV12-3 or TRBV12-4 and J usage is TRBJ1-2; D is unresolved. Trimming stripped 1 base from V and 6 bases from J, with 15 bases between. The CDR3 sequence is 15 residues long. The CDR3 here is CASSLVSRYWDGYTF. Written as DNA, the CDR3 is TGTGCCAGCAGTTTAGTGTCTAGGTACTGGGATGGCTACACCTTC.

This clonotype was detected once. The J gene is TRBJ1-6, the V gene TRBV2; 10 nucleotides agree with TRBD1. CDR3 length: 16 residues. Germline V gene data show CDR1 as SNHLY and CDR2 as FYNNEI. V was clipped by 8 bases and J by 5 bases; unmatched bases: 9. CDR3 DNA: TGTGCCAGCTCGGGTGACAGGGGGCTAAATAATTCACCCCTCCACTTT. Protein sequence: CASSGDRGLNNSPLHF.

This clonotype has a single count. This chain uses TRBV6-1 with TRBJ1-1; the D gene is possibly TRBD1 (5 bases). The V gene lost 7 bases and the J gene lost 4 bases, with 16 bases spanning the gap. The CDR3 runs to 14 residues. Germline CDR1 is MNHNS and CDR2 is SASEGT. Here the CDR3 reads CASTLAAGPTEAFF. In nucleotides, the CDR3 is TGTGCCAGCACCCTAGCAGCAGGGCCCACTGAAGCTTTCTTT.

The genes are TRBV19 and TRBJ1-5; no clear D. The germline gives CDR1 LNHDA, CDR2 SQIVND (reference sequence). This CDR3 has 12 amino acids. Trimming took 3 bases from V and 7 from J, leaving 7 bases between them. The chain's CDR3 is CASSIARQPQHF. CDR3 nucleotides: TGTGCCAGTAGTATTGCCCGGCAGCCCCAGCATTTT.

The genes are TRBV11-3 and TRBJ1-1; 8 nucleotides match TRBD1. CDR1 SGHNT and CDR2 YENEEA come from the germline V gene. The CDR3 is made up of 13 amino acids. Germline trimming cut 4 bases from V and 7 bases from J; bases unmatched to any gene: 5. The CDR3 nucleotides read TGTGCCAGCAGCTACGGACAGGGAGGTGAAGCTTTCTTT. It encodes CASSYGQGGEAFF.

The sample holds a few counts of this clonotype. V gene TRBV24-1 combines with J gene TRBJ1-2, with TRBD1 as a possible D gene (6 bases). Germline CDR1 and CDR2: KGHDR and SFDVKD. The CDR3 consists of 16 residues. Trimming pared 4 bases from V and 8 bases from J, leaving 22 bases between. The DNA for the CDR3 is TGTGCCACCAGTGAGGGGAGTACAGGGTTCTTAAGAGGCTACACCTTC. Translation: CATSEGSTGFLRGYTF.

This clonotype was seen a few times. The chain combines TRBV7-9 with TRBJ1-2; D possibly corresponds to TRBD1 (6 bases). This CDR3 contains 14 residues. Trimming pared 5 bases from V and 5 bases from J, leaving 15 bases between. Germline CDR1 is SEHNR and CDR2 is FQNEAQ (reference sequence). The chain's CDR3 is CASSLTTGGYGYTF. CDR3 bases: TGTGCCAGCAGCCTAACGACAGGAGGTTATGGCTACACCTTC.

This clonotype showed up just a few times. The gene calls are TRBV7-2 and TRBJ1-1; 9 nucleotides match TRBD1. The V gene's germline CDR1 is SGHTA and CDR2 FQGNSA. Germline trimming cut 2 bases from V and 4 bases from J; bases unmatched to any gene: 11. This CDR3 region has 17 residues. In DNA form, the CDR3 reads TGTGCCAGCAGCTTAAATGGACCGGGACAGGGCCCCACTGAAGCTTTCTTT. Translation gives CASSLNGPGQGPTEAFF. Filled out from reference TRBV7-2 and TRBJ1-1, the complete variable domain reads GAGVSQSPSNKVTEKGKDVELRCDPISGHTALYWYRQSLGQGLEFLIYFQGNSAPDKSGLPSDRFSAERTGGSVSTLTIQRTQQEDSAVYLCASSLNGPGQGPTEAFFGQGTRLTVV.

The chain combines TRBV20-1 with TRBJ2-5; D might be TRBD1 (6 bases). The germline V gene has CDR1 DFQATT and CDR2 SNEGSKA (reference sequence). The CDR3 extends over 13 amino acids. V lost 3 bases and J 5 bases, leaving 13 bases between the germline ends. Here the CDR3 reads CSASGTGQETQYF. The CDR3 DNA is TGCAGTGCTAGTGGTACAGGGCAGGAGACCCAGTACTTC.

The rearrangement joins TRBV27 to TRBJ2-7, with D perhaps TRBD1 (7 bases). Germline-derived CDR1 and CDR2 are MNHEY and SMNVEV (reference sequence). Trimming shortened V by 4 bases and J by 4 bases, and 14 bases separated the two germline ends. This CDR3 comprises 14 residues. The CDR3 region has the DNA TGTGCCAGCAGTTGGGGGGCCAGGGGGTACGAGCAGTACTTC. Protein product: CASSWGARGYEQYF.

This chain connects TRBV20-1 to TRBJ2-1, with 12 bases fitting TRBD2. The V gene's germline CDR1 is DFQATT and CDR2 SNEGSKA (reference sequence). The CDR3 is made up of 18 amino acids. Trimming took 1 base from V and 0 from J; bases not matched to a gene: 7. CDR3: CSARAASGGAGSYNEQFF. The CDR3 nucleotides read TGCAGTGCTAGAGCCGCTAGCGGGGGGGCTGGCTCCTACAATGAGCAGTTCTTC.

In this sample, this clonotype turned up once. The CDR3 DNA reads TGTGCCAGCAGCTTAGTAGCCGGGACAGGTACCTATGGCTACACCTTC. This gives the protein CASSLVAGTGTYGYTF. The chain uses TRBV7-9 and TRBJ1-2; TRBD1 agrees at 8 bases. CDR1 is SEHNR and CDR2 is FQNEAQ in the germline V gene (reference sequence). The CDR3 loop spans 16 amino acids. Trimming removed 1 base from V and 4 bases from J; junction bases left unmatched: 8.

The CDR3 loop is CASSQVPDSLYGYTF. The CDR3, as DNA: TGTGCCAGCAGCCAAGTCCCAGACAGTTTATATGGCTACACCTTC. The chain uses TRBV4-2 and TRBJ1-2; D may be TRBD1 (5 bases). The CDR3 totals 15 residues. Trimming shortened V by 1 base and J by 5 bases, and 14 bases separated the two germline ends. Germline CDR1 LGHNA, CDR2 YNFKEQ.

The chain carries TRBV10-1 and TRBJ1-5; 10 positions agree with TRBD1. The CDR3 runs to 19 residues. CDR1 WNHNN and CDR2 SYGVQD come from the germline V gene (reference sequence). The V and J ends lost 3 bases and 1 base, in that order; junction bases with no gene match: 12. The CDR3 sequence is CASSEVGDRGPVSNQPQHF. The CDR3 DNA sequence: TGCGCCAGCAGTGAAGTAGGCGACAGGGGGCCGGTGAGCAATCAGCCCCAGCATTTT.